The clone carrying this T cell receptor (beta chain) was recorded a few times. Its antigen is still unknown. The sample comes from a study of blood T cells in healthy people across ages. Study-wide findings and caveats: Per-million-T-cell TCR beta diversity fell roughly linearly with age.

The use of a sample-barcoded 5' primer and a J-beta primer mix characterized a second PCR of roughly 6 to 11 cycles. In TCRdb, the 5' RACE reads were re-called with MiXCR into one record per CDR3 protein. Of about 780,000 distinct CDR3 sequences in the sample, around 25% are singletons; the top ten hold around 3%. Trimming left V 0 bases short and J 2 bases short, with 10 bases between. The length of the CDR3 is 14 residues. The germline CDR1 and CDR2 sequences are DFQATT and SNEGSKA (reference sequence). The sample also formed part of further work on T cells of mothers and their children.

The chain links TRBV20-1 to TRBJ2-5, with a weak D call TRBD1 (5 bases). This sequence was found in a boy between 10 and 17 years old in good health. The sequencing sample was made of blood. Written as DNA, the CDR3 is TGCAGTGCTAGAGATAGGACAAGACAAGAGACCCAGTACTTC. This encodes CSARDRTRQETQYF.